Given below is one T cell receptor beta chain in context. Its antigen remains unknown. The sample is drawn from a study of T cell responses to AZD1222 COVID-19 vaccine. Overall study results and limits: Repertoires in all cases were sampled only once the peak T cell response had passed. The CD4 TCRs associated with vaccination extended across spike and predominated at 160-218 and 743-854.

V was trimmed by 2 bases and J by 3 bases, leaving 10 bases between them. The CDR3 spans 14 residues. Germline V gives CDR1 SGHNT, CDR2 YENEEA. The assay was immunoSEQ multiplex PCR, and TCRdb's table has in-frame clones only and misses some. The sample consists of about 130,000 clones, around 90% of them appearing once. Pooling was applied to second doses at about 4 or about 12 weeks. The TCR sequence derives from an adult who received the AZD1222 COVID-19 vaccine. This sample comprised peripheral blood, obtained 28 days after the second AZD1222 dose. V and J are TRBV11-3 and TRBJ1-2, with a weak D call TRBD1 (5 bases). CDR3 DNA: TGTGCCAGCAGCTTATCTGGGGCAGACTATGGCTACACCTTC. Its translation is CASSLSGADYGYTF.